These T cell receptor beta chains were read from a single sample in a study of T cell responses to AZD1222 COVID-19 vaccine. Method: immunoSEQ multiplex PCR; TCRdb's copy keeps in-frame clones and lacks some. The sample has tens of thousands of clones; around 88% are singletons. This specimen consisted of peripheral blood, obtained 28 days after the second AZD1222 dose. These receptors came from an adult who received the AZD1222 COVID-19 vaccine. CDR3s leave out the opening cysteine and the closing phenylalanine or tryptophan.

TRBV15,ATSRGSRTGFPLLYGYT
TRBV18,ASSPFGPSGDGETQY
TRBV30,AYVSGDRGQGVYNEQF
TRBV19,ASTLALSGNTIY
TRBV27,ASGRGPSSGNTIY
TRBV7-2,ASSSGQGGEQY
TRBV11-2,ASSERLSLANEQF
TRBV7-2,ASSLVGGLGETQY
TRBV2,ASSSGGTYEQY
TRBV5-6,ASSLTTSHWQPQH
TRBV28,ATSSQGRGTDTQY
TRBV4-2,ASSQPGPIKVEQY
TRBV5-4,ASSLQGRRNEQY
TRBV24-1,ATSDLTGTGGICYT
TRBV7-2,ASSIGGVFSYEQY
TRBV10-3,AIKTDSYEQY
TRBV7-6,ASSPAVGLAGENTGELF
TRBV18,ASSPIENTGELF
TRBV7-2,ASSLAGQGDYGHEQY
TRBV29-1,SVSEVNTGELF
TRBV7-9,ASSLAGPDEQY
TRBV9,ASSVGPGAVQPQH
TRBV7-2,ASSLSRGPRGETQY
TRBV19,ASSINSRVDSPLH
TRBV4-1,ASSQDMSTGGSYQPQH
TRBV7-2,ASSPVVGTGELF